A selection of T cell receptor beta chains follows, all from one sample in a study of technical replicates of blood from several donors. Some clones are missing from TCRdb's copy, which holds only in-frame ones; the method was immunoSEQ multiplex PCR. The sample lists tens of thousands of clones, around 94% occurring once. The sequencing input was T cells isolated from PBMCs. These TCRs come from a human donor in good health. CDR3s include the opening cysteine and the closing phenylalanine or tryptophan. A D gene is named only where the DNA matches it firmly. Clone sizes are given selectively: once, few, many, or a class where the clone is expanded.

. TRBJ2-1 TRBV6-5 TRBD2 TGTGCCTCCGGCGGGGGGAGAGGACACAATGAGCAGTTCTTC CASGGGRGHNEQFF
once TRBJ1-3 TRBV4-1 . TGCGCCAGCAGCCCCCTCGGGGGCACCATATATTTT CASSPLGGTIYF
. TRBJ2-2 TRBV5-1 . TGCGCCAGCAGCTTCCAAGGTGCGCGGACCGGGGAGCTGTTTTTT CASSFQGARTGELFF
. TRBJ2-5 TRBV4-1 . TGCGCCAGCAGCCGGACCGGGGGGCGACAAGAGACCCAGTACTTC CASSRTGGRQETQYF
once TRBJ1-1 TRBV19 . TGTGCCAGTACCGGCGGGGCCCGGAACACTGAAGCTTTCTTT CASTGGARNTEAFF
. TRBJ1-4 TRBV5-4 TRBD1 TGTGCCAGCAGCTTGGCAGGGGGGTCGGATGAAAAACTGTTTTTT CASSLAGGSDEKLFF
. TRBJ1-1 TRBV7-9 TRBD1 TGTGCCAGCAGCCCAACAGGGGACGACACTGAAGCTTTCTTT CASSPTGDDTEAFF
. TRBJ1-2 TRBV5-1 TRBD1 TGCGCCAGCAGCTTGGCAGGGGGCATAGACTATGGCTACACCTTC CASSLAGGIDYGYTF
. TRBJ2-7 TRBV6-1 TRBD1 TGTGCCAGCAGTGAATGGGGGACAGGGAGCCTCTACGAGCAGTACTTC CASSEWGTGSLYEQYF
. TRBJ2-1 TRBV18 TRBD2 TGTGCCAGCTCCGGGGTAGCGGGGGCCTGGGATGAGCAGTTCTTC CASSGVAGAWDEQFF
. TRBJ2-5 TRBV10-3 . TGTGCCATCAGTGAGTCAGGTGGACAGCCCCGCCAAGAGACCCAGTACTTC CAISESGGQPRQETQYF
. TRBJ1-4 TRBV7-6 TRBD1 TGTGCCAGCAGCCCTATACTGGGACAGCCAACTAATGAAAAACTGTTTTTT CASSPILGQPTNEKLFF
. TRBJ2-3 TRBV27 TRBD2 TGTGCCAGCAGTTCCCCAGCGGGGGTGATAGATACGCAGTATTTT CASSSPAGVIDTQYF
. TRBJ1-5 TRBV7-9 . TGTGCCAGCAGCTTAGGCAGTAGCGGTCTGAGCAATCAGCCCCAGCATTTT CASSLGSSGLSNQPQHF
. TRBJ1-1 TRBV10-3 . TGTGCCACCGAAAATAAGATGACAGGCCCCATGAACACTGAAGCTTTCTTT CATENKMTGPMNTEAFF
. TRBJ2-7 TRBV13 . TGTGCCAGCAGCTTAGAAGGTTTGGTGGCAGGCCTCCGGGGGGAGCAGTACTTC CASSLEGLVAGLRGEQYF
. TRBJ2-3 TRBV5-1 TRBD2 TGCGCCAGCAGCTTGGATTGGGCGGGGGGTTCAGATACGCAGTATTTT CASSLDWAGGSDTQYF
. TRBJ2-1 TRBV5-1 . TGCGCCAGCAGCTTGGACCTAGAATCTGAGCAGTTCTTC CASSLDLESEQFF
once TRBJ2-7 TRBV25-1 . TGTGCCAGCAGTGAGTTTCGGGGTCCCTCCTACGAGCAGTACTTC CASSEFRGPSYEQYF
. TRBJ2-7 TRBV28 TRBD2 TGTGCCAGCAGTGTCTCTAGCGGGAGGGCCCTCTACGAGCAGTACTTC CASSVSSGRALYEQYF
. TRBJ2-7 TRBV27 TRBD1 TGTGCCAGCAGTTTTTCCGGACAGGGGGGCAACTACGAGCAGTACTTC CASSFSGQGGNYEQYF
. TRBJ2-2 TRBV14 TRBD2 TGTGCCAGCAGCAAGGGACTAGCGCTCACCGGGGAGCTGTTTTTT CASSKGLALTGELFF
once TRBJ2-3 TRBV14 . TGTGCCAGCAGCCAAGATGGGAGACGCACAGATACGCAGTATTTT CASSQDGRRTDTQYF
. TRBJ2-3 TRBV13 . TGTGCCAGCAGCTTTTTTCTCAGTAGAAGCGGCTACGCAGATACGCAGTATTTT CASSFFLSRSGYADTQYF
. TRBJ2-1 TRBV5-1 TRBD1 TGCGCCAGCAGCTTGCTGACAGGGGGGGACAATGAGCAGTTCTTC CASSLLTGGDNEQFF
few TRBJ1-1 TRBV19 . TGTGCCAGTAGTGGGGCCTATACAGTGAGGAACACTGAAGCTTTCTTT CASSGAYTVRNTEAFF
once TRBJ2-7 TRBV5-1 . TGCGCCAGCAGCTTGCTTAGCGAGCAGTACTTC CASSLLSEQYF
. TRBJ2-7 TRBV30 . TGTGCCTGTTTAATATCCCGCGAGCAGTACTTC CACLISREQYF
once TRBJ2-7 TRBV5-1 TRBD1 TGCGCCAGCAGCTTGGCCGGGACAGGGATCTTCGAGCAGTACTTC CASSLAGTGIFEQYF
. TRBJ2-7 TRBV28 TRBD1 TGTGCCAGCACCCCGGACAGGGGGAGAACCGAGCAGTACTTC CASTPDRGRTEQYF
. TRBJ1-2 TRBV19 TRBD1 TGTGCCAGTAGTGGCGACAGGGGGCTGAATGGCTACACCTTC CASSGDRGLNGYTF
. TRBJ2-7 TRBV6-1 . TGTGCCAGCAGTGACGAACTGGGACACCTCTACGAGCAGTACTTC CASSDELGHLYEQYF
. TRBJ1-2 TRBV30 . TGTGCCTGGACCCCCAAGGGACTACGAGCTAACTATGGCTACACCTTC CAWTPKGLRANYGYTF
. TRBJ1-2 TRBV5-1 TRBD1 TGCGCCAGCAGCCTATCACAGGGGGCTCATGGCTACACCTTC CASSLSQGAHGYTF
. TRBJ2-5 TRBV29-1 TRBD1 TGCAGCGCACCGACAGGGAAAGAGACCCAGTACTTC CSAPTGKETQYF
. TRBJ2-7 TRBV20-1 . TGCAGTGCTAGTCAAGGGGTCGAGCAGTACTTC CSASQGVEQYF
. TRBJ2-7 TRBV6-1 . TGTGCCAGCAGTGACCTAGCCGCTTTGGACGAGCAGTACTTC CASSDLAALDEQYF
. TRBJ2-1 TRBV7-9 TRBD2 TGTGCCAGCAGCTGGCTAGCGGGAGAGTCCAATGAGCAGTTCTTC CASSWLAGESNEQFF
. TRBJ1-1 TRBV2 . TGTGCCAGCAGTGAGAGGGTGAACACTGAAGCTTTCTTT CASSERVNTEAFF
. TRBJ2-3 TRBV28 TRBD2 TGTGCCAGCAGTTTAGGTGGGAGGGGTACGCAGTATTTT CASSLGGRGTQYF